This note documents a single T cell receptor (beta chain) sequence. The target antigen is unknown. These data originate in a study of cytomegalovirus exposure and HLA in healthy donors. The length of the CDR3 is 14 residues. V gave up 1 base and J gave up 10 bases, with 12 bases separating them. Germline V gene lookup returns CDR1 SGHDT and CDR2 YYEEEE. Study results and caveats: In an earlier analysis, in 587 donors, most V segments appeared productive either ~87% or ~30% of the time.

The PCR had 60 Vbeta and 13 Jbeta primers. The assay was immunoSEQ multiplex PCR, and TCRdb's table has in-frame clones only and misses some. This table has 150,000 to 200,000 clones, 81% appearing once. Sequencing was done on a sample of PBMCs. This chain joins TRBV5-6 and TRBJ1-6; possibly TRBD1 for D (6 bases). The clonotype was recovered from a woman aged 18-29 years in good health and CMV-seropositive. The CDR3: CASSLNRDRSPLHF. The CDR3 DNA reads as TGTGCCAGCAGCTTGAACAGGGATCGGTCACCCCTCCACTTT. Based on the CDR3 plus reference TRBV5-6 and TRBJ1-6, the full variable domain is DAGVTQSPTHLIKTRGQQVTLRCSPKSGHDTVSWYQQALGQGPQFIFQYYEEEERQRGNFPDRFSGHQFPNYSSELNVNALLLGDSALYLCASSLNRDRSPLHFGNGTRLTVT.